This T cell receptor beta chain emerged from a study of Ad26.COV2.S vaccination and SARS-CoV-2 variants. The study, taken as a whole, reports: Responses of spike-specific T cells (both CD8+ and CD4+) reportedly showed substantial breadth after vaccination. Relative to placebo recipients, vaccine recipients exhibited elevated spike-specific TCR breadth.

About this clone: Its antigen is not identified.

Produced via immunoSEQ multiplex PCR; TCRdb's table is partial and in-frame only. The sample holds roughly 420,000 clones, 89% seen once. Treatment meaning: roughly 20 received Ad26.COV2.S at low or high dose, single or two shots; 5 received placebo; per-sample allocation not given. The study sampled participants on day 63 after the first vaccine or placebo injection. V was cut by 3 bases and J by 2 bases, with 8 bases left in between. This CDR3 region has 13 residues. Germline CDR1 reads LGHDT; CDR2 reads YNNKEL (reference sequence). Sequences were derived from peripheral blood, sampled in a trial of Ad26.COV2.S vaccine versus placebo. This TCR derives from a person between 18 and 65 years old who received the Ad26.COV2.S COVID-19 vaccine or a placebo. The chain carries TRBV3-1 (or the pseudogene TRBV3-2) and TRBJ2-7, with a tentative D call TRBD2 (5 bases). The CDR3 region is CASSHPGTYEQYF. The CDR3 bases are TGTGCCAGCAGCCATCCCGGGACCTACGAGCAGTACTTC.